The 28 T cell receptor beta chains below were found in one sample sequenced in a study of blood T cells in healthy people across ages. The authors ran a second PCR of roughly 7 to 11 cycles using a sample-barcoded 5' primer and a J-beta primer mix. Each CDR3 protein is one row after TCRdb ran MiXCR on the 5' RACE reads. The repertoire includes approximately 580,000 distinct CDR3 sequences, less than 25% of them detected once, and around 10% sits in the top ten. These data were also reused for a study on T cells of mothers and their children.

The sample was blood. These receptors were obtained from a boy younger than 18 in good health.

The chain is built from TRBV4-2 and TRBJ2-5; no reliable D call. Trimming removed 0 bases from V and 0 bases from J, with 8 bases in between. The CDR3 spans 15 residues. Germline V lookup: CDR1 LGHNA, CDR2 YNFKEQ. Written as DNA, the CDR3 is TGTGCCAGCAGCCAAGATGTGGGTGACCAAGAGACCCAGTACTTC. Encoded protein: CASSQDVGDQETQYF.

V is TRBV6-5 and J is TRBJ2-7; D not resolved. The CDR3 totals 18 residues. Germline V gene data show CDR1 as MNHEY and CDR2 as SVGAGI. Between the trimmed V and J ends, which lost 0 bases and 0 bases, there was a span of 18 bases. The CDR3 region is CASSYSIPHTESSYEQYF. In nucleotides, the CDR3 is TGTGCCAGCAGTTACTCGATCCCTCATACAGAGAGCTCCTACGAGCAGTACTTC.

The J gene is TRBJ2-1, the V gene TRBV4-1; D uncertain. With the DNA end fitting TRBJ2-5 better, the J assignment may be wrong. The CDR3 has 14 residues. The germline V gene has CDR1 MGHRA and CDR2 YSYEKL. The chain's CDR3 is CASSQVWIVETQYF. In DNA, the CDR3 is TGCGCCAGCAGCCAAGTCTGGATAGTTGAGACCCAGTACTTC.

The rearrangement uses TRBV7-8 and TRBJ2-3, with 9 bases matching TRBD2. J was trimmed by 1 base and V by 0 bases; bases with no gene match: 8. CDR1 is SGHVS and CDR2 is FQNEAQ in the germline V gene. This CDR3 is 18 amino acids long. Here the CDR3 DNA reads TGTGCCAGCAGCTTAGCGTTGGTGGCTAGCGGGGGCACAGATACGCAGTATTTT. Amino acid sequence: CASSLALVASGGTDTQYF.

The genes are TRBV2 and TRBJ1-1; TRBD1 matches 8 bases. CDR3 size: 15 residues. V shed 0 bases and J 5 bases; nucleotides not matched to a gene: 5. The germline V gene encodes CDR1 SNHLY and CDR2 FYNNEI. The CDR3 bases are TGTGCCAGCAGTGAAGCCCCAGGGGGCGCGACTGAAGCTTTCTTT. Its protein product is CASSEAPGGATEAFF.

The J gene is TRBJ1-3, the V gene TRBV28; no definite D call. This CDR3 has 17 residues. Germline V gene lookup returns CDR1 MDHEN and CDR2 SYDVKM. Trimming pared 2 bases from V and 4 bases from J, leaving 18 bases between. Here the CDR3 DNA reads TGTGCCAGCAGTTTACCCCGCACCAACTCGGGGGGAAACACCATATATTTT. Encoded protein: CASSLPRTNSGGNTIYF.

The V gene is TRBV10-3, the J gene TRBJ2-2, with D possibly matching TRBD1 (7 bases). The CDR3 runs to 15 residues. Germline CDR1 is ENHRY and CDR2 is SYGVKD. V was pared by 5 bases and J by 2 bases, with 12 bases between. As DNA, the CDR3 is TGTGCCATCAGTCCCCAGGGGGGTAACACCGGGGAGCTGTTTTTT. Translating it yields CAISPQGGNTGELFF.

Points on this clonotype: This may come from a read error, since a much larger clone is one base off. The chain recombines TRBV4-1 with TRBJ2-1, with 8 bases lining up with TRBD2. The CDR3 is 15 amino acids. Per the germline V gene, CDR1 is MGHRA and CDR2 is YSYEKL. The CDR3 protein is CAGSDPGLDGNEQFF. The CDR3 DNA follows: TGCGCCGGCAGCGATCCGGGACTAGATGGCAATGAGCAGTTCTTC.

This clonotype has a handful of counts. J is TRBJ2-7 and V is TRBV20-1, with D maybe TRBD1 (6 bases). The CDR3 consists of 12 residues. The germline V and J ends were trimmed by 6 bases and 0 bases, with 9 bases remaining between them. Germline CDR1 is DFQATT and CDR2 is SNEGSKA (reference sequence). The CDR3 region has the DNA TGCAGTGCCTGGGGGCCCTCCTACGAGCAGTACTTC. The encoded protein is CSAWGPSYEQYF.

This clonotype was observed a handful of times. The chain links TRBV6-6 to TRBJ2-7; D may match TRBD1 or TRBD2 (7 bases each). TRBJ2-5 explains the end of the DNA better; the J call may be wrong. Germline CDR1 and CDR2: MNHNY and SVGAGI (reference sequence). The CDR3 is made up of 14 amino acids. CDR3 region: CASIQGGAQETQYF. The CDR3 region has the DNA TGTGCCAGCATCCAGGGGGGGGCCCAAGAGACCCAGTACTTC.

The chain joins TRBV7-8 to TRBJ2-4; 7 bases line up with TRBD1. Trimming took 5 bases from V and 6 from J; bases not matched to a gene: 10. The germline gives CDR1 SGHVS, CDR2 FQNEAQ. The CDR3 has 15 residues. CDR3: CASSTRQGGGNIQYF. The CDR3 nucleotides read TGTGCCAGCAGCACCAGACAGGGCGGTGGAAACATTCAGTACTTC.

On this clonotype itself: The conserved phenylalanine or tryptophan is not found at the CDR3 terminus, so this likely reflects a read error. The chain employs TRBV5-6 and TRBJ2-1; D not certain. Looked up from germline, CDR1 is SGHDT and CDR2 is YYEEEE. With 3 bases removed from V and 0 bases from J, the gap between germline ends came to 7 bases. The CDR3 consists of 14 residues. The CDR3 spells CASSSQSSYNEQFL. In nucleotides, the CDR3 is TGTGCCAGCAGCTCGCAGAGCTCCTACAATGAGCAGTTCCTC.

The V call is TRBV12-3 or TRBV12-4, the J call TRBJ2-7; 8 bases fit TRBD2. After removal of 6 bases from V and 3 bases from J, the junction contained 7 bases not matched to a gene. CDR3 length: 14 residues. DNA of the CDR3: TGTGCCAGCAGCCTCCGGGGGGGCCTCTACGAGCAGTACTTC. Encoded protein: CASSLRGGLYEQYF.

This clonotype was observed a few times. This chain's CDR3 is CASSYSNGYYEQYF. CDR3 DNA: TGTGCCAGCAGTTACTCGAATGGCTATTACGAGCAGTACTTC. V and J are TRBV6-2 or TRBV6-3 and TRBJ2-7; D call uncertain. From germline, CDR1 is MNHEY and CDR2 SVGEGT. This CDR3 has 14 residues. V was pared by 0 bases and J by 4 bases, with 10 bases between.

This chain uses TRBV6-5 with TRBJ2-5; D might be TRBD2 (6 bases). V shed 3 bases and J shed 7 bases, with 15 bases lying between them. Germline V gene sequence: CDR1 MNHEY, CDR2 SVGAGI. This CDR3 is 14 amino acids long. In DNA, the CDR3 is TGTGCCAGCAGTTATGAAGGGAAGGAGGGGACCCAGTACTTC. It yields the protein CASSYEGKEGTQYF.

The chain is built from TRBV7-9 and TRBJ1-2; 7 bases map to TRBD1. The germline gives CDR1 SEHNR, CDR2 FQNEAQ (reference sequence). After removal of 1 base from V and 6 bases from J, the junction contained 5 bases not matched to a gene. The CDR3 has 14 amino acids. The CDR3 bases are TGTGCCAGCAGCTTAGTGACAGGGTATGATGGCTACACCTTC. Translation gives CASSLVTGYDGYTF. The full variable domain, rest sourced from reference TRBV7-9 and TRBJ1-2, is DTGVSQNPRHKITKRGQNVTFRCDPISEHNRLYWYRQTLGQGPEFLTYFQNEAQLEKSRLLSDRFSAERPKGSFSTLEIQRTEQGDSAMYLCASSLVTGYDGYTFGSGTRLTVV.

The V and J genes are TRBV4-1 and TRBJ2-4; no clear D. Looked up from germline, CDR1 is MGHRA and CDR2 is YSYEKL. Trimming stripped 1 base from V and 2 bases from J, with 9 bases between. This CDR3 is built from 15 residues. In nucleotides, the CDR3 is TGCGCCAGCAGCCAAGGGGTAAGCTCCAAAAACATTCAGTACTTC. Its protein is CASSQGVSSKNIQYF.

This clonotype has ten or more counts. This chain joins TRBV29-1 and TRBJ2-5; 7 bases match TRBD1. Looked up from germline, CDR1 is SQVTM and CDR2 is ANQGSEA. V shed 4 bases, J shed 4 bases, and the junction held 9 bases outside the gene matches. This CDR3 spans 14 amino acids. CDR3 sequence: CSVGPTGMGETQYF. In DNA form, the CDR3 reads TGCAGCGTTGGACCGACAGGGATGGGAGAGACCCAGTACTTC.

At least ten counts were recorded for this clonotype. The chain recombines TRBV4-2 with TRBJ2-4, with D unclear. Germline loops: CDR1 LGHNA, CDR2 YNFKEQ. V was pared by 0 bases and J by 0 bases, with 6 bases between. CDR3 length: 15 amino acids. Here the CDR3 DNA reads TGTGCCAGCAGCCAAGAGGGTGCAGCCAAAAACATTCAGTACTTC. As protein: CASSQEGAAKNIQYF.

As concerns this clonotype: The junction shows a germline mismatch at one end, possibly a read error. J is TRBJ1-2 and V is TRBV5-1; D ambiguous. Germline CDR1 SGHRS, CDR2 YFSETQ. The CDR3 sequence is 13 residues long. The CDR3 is CAGSLAENYGYTF. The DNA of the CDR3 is TGCGCCGGCAGCTTGGCGGAAAACTATGGCTACACCTTC.

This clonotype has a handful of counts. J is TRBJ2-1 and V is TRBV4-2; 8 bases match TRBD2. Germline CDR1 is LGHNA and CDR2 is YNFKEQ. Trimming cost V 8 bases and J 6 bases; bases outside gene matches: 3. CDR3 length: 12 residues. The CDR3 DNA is TGTGCCAGCGAGGGACTAGGCAATGAGCAGTTCTTC. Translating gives CASEGLGNEQFF.

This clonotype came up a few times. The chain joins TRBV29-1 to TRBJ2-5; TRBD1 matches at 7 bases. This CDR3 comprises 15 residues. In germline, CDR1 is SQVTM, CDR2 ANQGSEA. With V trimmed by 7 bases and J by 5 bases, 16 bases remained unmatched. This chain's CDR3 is CSAGPGEGGAETQYF. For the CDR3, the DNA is TGCAGCGCTGGGCCAGGTGAAGGGGGCGCGGAGACCCAGTACTTC.

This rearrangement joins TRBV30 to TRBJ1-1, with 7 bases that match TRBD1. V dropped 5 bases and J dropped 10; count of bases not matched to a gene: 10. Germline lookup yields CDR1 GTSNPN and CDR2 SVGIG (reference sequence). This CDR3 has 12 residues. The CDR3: CAWHTQGPRAFF. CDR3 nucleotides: TGTGCCTGGCATACACAGGGGCCCAGAGCTTTCTTT.

CDR3 sequence: CASSSLGSVYDEKLFF. CDR3 bases: TGTGCCAGCAGTTCCTTGGGATCAGTCTATGATGAAAAACTGTTTTTT. J is TRBJ1-4 and V is TRBV28, with D uncertain. Per germline, CDR1 MDHEN and CDR2 SYDVKM. This CDR3 has 16 amino acids. V lost 4 bases and J lost 6, with 18 bases in between.

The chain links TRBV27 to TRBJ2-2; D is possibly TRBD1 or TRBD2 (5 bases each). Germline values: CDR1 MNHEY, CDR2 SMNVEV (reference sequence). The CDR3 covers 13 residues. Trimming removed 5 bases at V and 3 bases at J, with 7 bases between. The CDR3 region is CASSGTYTGELFF. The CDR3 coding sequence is TGTGCCAGCAGTGGGACCTACACCGGGGAGCTGTTTTTT.

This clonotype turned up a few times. CDR3 sequence reads: CAISESIAETQYF. The DNA of the CDR3 is TGTGCCATCAGTGAGTCAATAGCGGAGACCCAGTACTTC. This chain connects TRBV10-3 to TRBJ2-5; perhaps TRBD2 as D (5 bases). Germline-derived CDR1 and CDR2 are ENHRY and SYGVKD. There are 13 residues in the CDR3. The V and J ends lost 0 bases and 5 bases respectively, with 7 bases between them.

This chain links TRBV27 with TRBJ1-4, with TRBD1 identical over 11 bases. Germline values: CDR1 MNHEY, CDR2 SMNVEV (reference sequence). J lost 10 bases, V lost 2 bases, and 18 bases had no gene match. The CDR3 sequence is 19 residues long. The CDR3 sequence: CASSLENPGTGGFVGKLFF. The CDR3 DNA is TGTGCCAGCAGTTTAGAGAACCCCGGGACAGGGGGTTTTGTCGGAAAACTGTTTTTT.

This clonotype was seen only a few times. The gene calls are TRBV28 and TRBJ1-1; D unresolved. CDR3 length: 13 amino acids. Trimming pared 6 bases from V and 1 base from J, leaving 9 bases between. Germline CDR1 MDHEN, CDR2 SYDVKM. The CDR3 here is CASSTQPNTEAFF. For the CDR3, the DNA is TGTGCCAGCAGCACTCAGCCGAACACTGAAGCTTTCTTT. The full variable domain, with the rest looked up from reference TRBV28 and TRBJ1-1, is DVKVTQSSRYLVKRTGEKVFLECVQDMDHENMFWYRQDPGLGLRLIYFSYDVKMKEKGDIPEGYSVSREKKERFSLILESASTNQTSMYLCASSTQPNTEAFFGQGTRLTVV.